A selection of T cell receptor beta chains follows, all from one sample in a study of CD8+ T cells in alopecia areata. Sequenced by immunoSEQ multiplex PCR; TCRdb stores in-frame clones only, minus some. Of 160,000 or so clones listed, approximately 65% were seen once; the top ten hold about 0.94%. The material sequenced was CD4+ T cells sorted from blood, taken at week 4, from a patient treated with tofacitinib. These receptors came from a human donor with alopecia areata. The CDR3 runs from the conserved cysteine through the conserved F or W.

V gene: TRBV6-5; J gene: TRBJ1-1; CDR3 protein: CASRLNTEAFF
V gene: TRBV30; J gene: TRBJ1-5; CDR3 protein: CAWSLQGGSNQPQHF
V gene: TRBV9; J gene: TRBJ2-5; CDR3 protein: CASSVALAGWETQYF
V gene: TRBV5-1; J gene: TRBJ1-6; CDR3 protein: CASSWGDTDNSPLHF
V gene: TRBV5-1; J gene: TRBJ2-7; CDR3 protein: CASSRTTAGGTTYEQYF
V gene: TRBV7-9; J gene: TRBJ2-7; CDR3 protein: CASSQQDWAQYF
V gene: TRBV19; J gene: TRBJ2-7; CDR3 protein: CASSPEGGTYEQYF
V gene: TRBV29-1; J gene: TRBJ2-3; CDR3 protein: CSVTGGTDTQYF
V gene: TRBV30; J gene: TRBJ1-5; CDR3 protein: CAWSIPVGSESNQPRHF
V gene: TRBV20-1; J gene: TRBJ1-2; CDR3 protein: CSASGPGGYTF
V gene: TRBV29-1; J gene: TRBJ1-1; CDR3 protein: CSASSGVEEAFF
V gene: TRBV27; J gene: TRBJ2-5; CDR3 protein: CASSPRTGGRQETQYF
V gene: TRBV20-1; J gene: TRBJ1-1; CDR3 protein: CSARESTEAFF
V gene: TRBV12-5; J gene: TRBJ2-2; CDR3 protein: CASGLVAGTGELFF
V gene: TRBV4-3; J gene: TRBJ2-7; CDR3 protein: CASSLGLAESYEQYF
V gene: TRBV4-3; J gene: TRBJ1-6; CDR3 protein: CASSQGDGTANSPLHF
V gene: TRBV9; J gene: TRBJ2-3; CDR3 protein: CASSGRVGGRPSTDTQYF
V gene: TRBV2; J gene: TRBJ2-5; CDR3 protein: CASSPMIGGTRGETQYF
V gene: TRBV25-1; J gene: TRBJ1-1; CDR3 protein: CASTPPGEFEAFF
V gene: TRBV12-5; J gene: TRBJ2-5; CDR3 protein: CASGASGEETQYF
V gene: TRBV9; J gene: TRBJ2-3; CDR3 protein: CASSSRGGLAGEDTQYF
V gene: TRBV30; J gene: TRBJ1-1; CDR3 protein: CAWSVKTGGSFAEAFF
V gene: TRBV10-3; J gene: TRBJ1-2; CDR3 protein: CAIGGERSFGEDYGYTF
V gene: TRBV29-1; J gene: TRBJ2-5; CDR3 protein: CSVEGPTIQETQYF
V gene: TRBV5-6; J gene: TRBJ1-1; CDR3 protein: CASFSPGHWGVAEAFF
V gene: TRBV5-1; J gene: TRBJ2-2; CDR3 protein: CASSLVDTGELFF
V gene: TRBV7-2; J gene: TRBJ2-1; CDR3 protein: CASSSWTSGTAHNEQFF
V gene: TRBV7-9; J gene: TRBJ1-5; CDR3 protein: CASAGTGNQPQHF
V gene: TRBV11-2; J gene: TRBJ2-5; CDR3 protein: CASSPNLATETQYF
V gene: TRBV30; J gene: TRBJ2-7; CDR3 protein: CAWSTKGAASPYEQYF
V gene: TRBV21-1; J gene: TRBJ2-5; CDR3 protein: CASSKAPGQGLGETQYF
V gene: TRBV14; J gene: TRBJ1-2; CDR3 protein: CASSQARYYGYTF
V gene: TRBV30; J gene: TRBJ2-1; CDR3 protein: CAWSGPVGGYNEQFF
V gene: TRBV29-1; J gene: TRBJ1-5; CDR3 protein: CSVGEGDQPQHF
V gene: TRBV30; J gene: TRBJ1-5; CDR3 protein: CAWSQGSQPQHF
V gene: TRBV30; J gene: TRBJ1-6; CDR3 protein: CAWRPLRDSPLHF
V gene: TRBV5-4; J gene: TRBJ2-5; CDR3 protein: CASSPPDGRETQYF
V gene: TRBV19; J gene: TRBJ2-2; CDR3 protein: CASRVADRFTGELFF
V gene: TRBV6-1; J gene: TRBJ2-1; CDR3 protein: CASSEADLRGAYNEQFF
V gene: TRBV30; J gene: TRBJ2-1; CDR3 protein: CAWREGGRLVRSFNEQFF
V gene: TRBV18; J gene: TRBJ1-1; CDR3 protein: CASSPMLNTEAFF
V gene: TRBV11-2; J gene: TRBJ2-2; CDR3 protein: CASNPQGTGELFF
V gene: TRBV30; J gene: TRBJ2-5; CDR3 protein: CAWSPRETQYF
V gene: TRBV5-1; J gene: TRBJ2-6; CDR3 protein: CASSPRQGAFLSGANVLTF
V gene: TRBV5-1; J gene: TRBJ2-5; CDR3 protein: CASSLEASLDGTQYF
V gene: TRBV19; J gene: TRBJ1-6; CDR3 protein: CASSPMDRAYNSPLHF